The sample holds many counts of the clone carrying this T cell receptor beta chain. Its antigen remains unidentified. TCRdb re-analysed the 5' RACE reads in MiXCR, keeping a single row per CDR3 protein. The sample holds under 150,000 distinct CDR3 sequences; 10% to 15% are singletons and the top ten take about 15%. These data come from a study of spatial heterogeneity in lung cancer. About the study: Sequencing was performed on follow-up PBMC samples when available, collected at a median of about two years after resection.

The time point is: blood at routine non-recurrence follow-up after resection. The sequenced material consisted of unsorted whole RNA from tumor, nontumor lung or frozen PBMC. Study-level findings and limits: Blood carried ubiquitous expanded tumor TCRs more at resection than follow-up.

The CDR3 has 13 amino acids. V lost 4 bases, J lost 2 bases, and 5 bases stayed unmatched. Per germline, CDR1 DFQATT and CDR2 SNEGSKA (reference sequence). Sequencing was performed on PBMCs, taken at follow-up. The receptor was derived from a male donor with early-stage non-small cell lung cancer. This chain joins TRBV20-1 and TRBJ2-7; 7 bases agree with TRBD1. CDR3 amino acids: CSAIRTGAYEQYF. In nucleotides, the CDR3 is TGCAGTGCTATACGGACAGGCGCCTACGAGCAGTACTTC.